A selection of T cell receptor beta chains follows, all from one sample in a study of T cell clones after liver transplantation. The data were produced by immunoSEQ multiplex PCR, yet TCRdb's version contains in-frame clones alone and is incomplete. The table lists tens of thousands of clones, about four fifths of them singletons, with 0.79% in the top ten. Material: CD4+ T cells from blood, obtained 12 months after liver transplant. The source of these receptors is a human patient who received a liver transplant. Some of these T cells may belong to the graft donor. Both conserved end residues are part of each CDR3. A D gene is named only where the DNA matches it firmly. Clone size is shown for a subset of rows, as once, few, many or a class of expanded clone.

d_gene	abundance	v_gene	j_gene	len	CDR3nt	CDR3aa
NA	once	TRBV28	TRBJ1-2	14	TGTGCCAGCAGTTCCCGTGGACTCTCGGGAGGCTACACCTTC	CASSSRGLSGGYTF
NA	once	TRBV28	TRBJ1-2	15	TGTGCCAGCAGTTTAGGGGGCAGGGTGAACTATGGCTACACCTTC	CASSLGGRVNYGYTF
TRBD1	NA	TRBV6-1	TRBJ2-7	15	TGTGCCAGCAGTTCCGCCGGGACAGGATCGCACGAGCAGTACTTC	CASSSAGTGSHEQYF
NA	NA	TRBV5-1	TRBJ2-5	13	TGCGCCAGCAGCTTAATGTTGAGGGAGACCCAGTACTTC	CASSLMLRETQYF
TRBD1	NA	TRBV28	TRBJ1-1	15	TGTGCCAGCAGTTTCGGGACAGGGCGGGCCCGAGGTGCTTTCTTT	CASSFGTGRARGAFF
NA	few	TRBV28	TRBJ2-7	14	TGTGCCAGCACTCCCTTCCGGGTGGGATACGAGCAGTACTTC	CASTPFRVGYEQYF
NA	NA	TRBV27	TRBJ2-5	15	TGTGCCAGCAGCCACCGAGGACAAAACGACCCGACCCAGTACTTC	CASSHRGQNDPTQYF
NA	NA	TRBV19	TRBJ1-2	14	TGTGCCAGTAGTCTCCCCCAGGGAGGGCCTGGCTACACCTTC	CASSLPQGGPGYTF
NA	few	TRBV18	TRBJ2-1	14	TGTGCCAGCGTAGGGAATCAGGAGTCAGGTGAGCAGTTCTTC	CASVGNQESGEQFF
NA	NA	TRBV27	TRBJ2-3	15	TGTGCCAGCAGGCCCTGGGGAGGGGGTACAGATACGCAGTATTTT	CASRPWGGGTDTQYF
NA	NA	TRBV14	TRBJ2-2	16	TGTGCCAGCAGCCAAGATAGGGGCCGAGGTACCGGGGAGCTGTTTTTT	CASSQDRGRGTGELFF
TRBD1	few	TRBV7-2	TRBJ1-2	14	TGTGCCAGCAGCCTAAGGGACAGGGGGCCTGGCTACACCTTC	CASSLRDRGPGYTF
TRBD1	NA	TRBV4-1	TRBJ2-5	19	TGCGCCAGCAGCCCCTTAAATTTTAGAGCTGACAGGGACCAAGAGACCCAGTACTTC	CASSPLNFRADRDQETQYF
NA	NA	TRBV11-2	TRBJ2-5	15	TGTGCCAGCAGCTTAGTGCCGGGTAACGGAGAGACCCAGTACTTC	CASSLVPGNGETQYF
TRBD2	NA	TRBV11-2	TRBJ2-1	16	TGTGCCAGCATCGTTAGCGGGTCCCAGGTATACAATGAGCAGTTCTTC	CASIVSGSQVYNEQFF
NA	NA	TRBV29-1	TRBJ2-7	14	TGCAGCGTTGGACTTGGCCTAGGGGGGGACGAGCAGTACTTC	CSVGLGLGGDEQYF
TRBD2	NA	TRBV6-6	TRBJ2-5	15	TGTGCCAGCAGGGGACTAGCGGGACGGCAAGAGACCCAGTACTTC	CASRGLAGRQETQYF
NA	NA	TRBV5-1	TRBJ1-4	13	TGCGCCAGCAGCGTCGGGAACAATGAAAAACTGTTTTTT	CASSVGNNEKLFF
NA	NA	TRBV18	TRBJ1-5	16	TGTGCCAGCTCACCGAACGACTACATGAGCAATCAGCCCCAGCATTTT	CASSPNDYMSNQPQHF
NA	NA	TRBV5-1	TRBJ2-3	13	TGCGCCAGCAGCTTGTTTACGGGGGATACGCAGTATTTT	CASSLFTGDTQYF
TRBD2	NA	TRBV29-1	TRBJ2-7	14	TGCAGCGCTCGACTAGCGGGAGGTCCGGTCGAGCAGTACTTC	CSARLAGGPVEQYF
NA	NA	TRBV5-5	TRBJ2-6	17	TGTGCCAGCACCCTCCCTGCAGTGGCGTCTGGGGCCAACGTCCTGACTTTC	CASTLPAVASGANVLTF
NA	NA	TRBV11-1	TRBJ1-1	13	TGTGCCAGTTCGACATATACGAACACTGAAGCTTTCTTT	CASSTYTNTEAFF
TRBD2	NA	TRBV18	TRBJ2-1	14	TGTGCCAGCACATCGACTAGCGGGATCTATGAGCAGTTCTTC	CASTSTSGIYEQFF
NA	NA	TRBV30	TRBJ2-6	19	TGTGCCTGGACTCCCCGGAGACACTCCTTAGATGCAGGGGCCAACGTCCTGACTTTC	CAWTPRRHSLDAGANVLTF
NA	NA	TRBV6-1	TRBJ1-4	15	TGTGCCAGCAGGGAGGGGGGGAGGGGTAATGAAAAACTGTTTTTT	CASREGGRGNEKLFF
NA	NA	TRBV7-7	TRBJ2-1	13	TGTGCTAGCAGCTTATCTGGGGGCAATGAGCAGTTCTTC	CASSLSGGNEQFF
TRBD2	NA	TRBV5-4	TRBJ2-2	18	TGTGCCAGCAGCCCGGGGACTAGCGGGGGGAGGGGCACCGGGGAGCTGTTTTTT	CASSPGTSGGRGTGELFF
TRBD2	once	TRBV28	TRBJ2-7	14	TGTGCCAGCAGTGGGAGCGGGAGTATCTACGAGCAGTACTTC	CASSGSGSIYEQYF
TRBD1	NA	TRBV7-9	TRBJ1-2	17	TGTGCCAGCAGCTTAGGGACAGGGGGCCCTTTTAACTATGGCTACACCTTC	CASSLGTGGPFNYGYTF
TRBD2	NA	TRBV4-1	TRBJ2-2	17	TGCGCCAGCAGCCAAGGACTAGCGGGAGAAGGGACCGGGGAGCTGTTTTTT	CASSQGLAGEGTGELFF
NA	NA	TRBV11-2	TRBJ1-5	13	TGTGCCAGCAGCTGGGACTCCTTTTCTCCCCAGCATTTT	CASSWDSFSPQHF
NA	NA	TRBV6-5	TRBJ2-1	15	TGTGCCAGTTCAATTCTGGGACTCCCCTGGAATGAGCAGTTCTTC	CASSILGLPWNEQFF
NA	NA	TRBV9	TRBJ2-1	13	TGTGCCAGCAGCGTAGCTCAGGACAATGAGCAGTTCTTC	CASSVAQDNEQFF
NA	NA	TRBV20-1	TRBJ2-3	11	TGCAGTGCTGAGTTCGGGGATACGCAGTATTTT	CSAEFGDTQYF
NA	NA	TRBV7-8	TRBJ1-3	19	TGTGCCAGCAGCTTAAGTACAGGAAACCCAATGGGGTCTGGAAACACCATATATTTT	CASSLSTGNPMGSGNTIYF
TRBD2	NA	TRBV10-3	TRBJ2-5	18	TGTGCCATCAGTGATCCGCCGGGACTAGTAAGAGGGAGAGAGACCCAGTACTTC	CAISDPPGLVRGRETQYF
NA	NA	TRBV6-6	TRBJ2-5	14	TGTGCCAGCAGACCCTCTTTGCTCCAAGAGACCCAGTACTTC	CASRPSLLQETQYF
TRBD2	NA	TRBV7-9	TRBJ2-1	14	TGTGCCAGCGTCCAACTAGCGGGAGTGTCTGAGCAGTTCTTC	CASVQLAGVSEQFF
NA	NA	TRBV2	TRBJ1-1	14	TGTGCCAGCACGGCGGCCACTCTGGGGACTGAAGCTTTCTTT	CASTAATLGTEAFF
NA	NA	TRBV18	TRBJ2-3	12	TGTGCCAGCTCAGACTTCGGAGATACGCAGTATTTT	CASSDFGDTQYF
NA	NA	TRBV2	TRBJ1-2	16	TGTGCCAGCAGGCCGAATGTGTATGGGGGAGGCTATGGCTACACCTTC	CASRPNVYGGGYGYTF
TRBD1	few	TRBV6-5	TRBJ1-2	13	TGTGCCAGCACCCGGGGACAGTACTATGGCTACACCTTC	CASTRGQYYGYTF
NA	NA	TRBV28	TRBJ1-1	16	TGTGCCACATATTATCGACCCAGCATCTTGAACACTGAAGCTTTCTTT	CATYYRPSILNTEAFF
TRBD1	NA	TRBV4-1	TRBJ1-2	17	TGCGCCAGCAGCCAAGACAGGGGGCGCTCTGTAGACTATGGCTACACCTTC	CASSQDRGRSVDYGYTF
NA	few	TRBV28	TRBJ2-7	18	TGTGCCAGCAGTTTAGGTTACGACATACGCGTAGCCTCCTACGAGCAGTACTTC	CASSLGYDIRVASYEQYF
NA	NA	TRBV15	TRBJ2-6	14	TGTGCCACCAGCACCGGTGACGGGGCCAACGTCCTGACTTTC	CATSTGDGANVLTF
NA	NA	TRBV27	TRBJ1-5	15	TGTGCCAGCAGTTTATTGGGGCAGGTCAATCAGCCCCAGCATTTT	CASSLLGQVNQPQHF